This TCR beta chain was recovered during a study of early T cells in non-severe SARS-CoV-2 infection. About the research overall: Unsorted whole blood bulk RNA was sequenced, with unpaired chains.

Individual cDNA molecules received unique molecular identifiers. TCRdb redid the calling of the 5' RACE reads with MiXCR, one entry per CDR3 protein. The sample carries approximately 88,000 distinct CDR3 sequences, roughly an eighth recorded once. Findings and caveats of the study: VDJdb matching favored anti-spike CD8 responses, missing private and CD4 specificities.

Trimming cost V 4 bases and J 9 bases, with 10 bases left between them. CDR1 LGHDT and CDR2 YNNKEL come from the germline V gene (reference sequence). The CDR3 contains 12 residues. This clonotype was seen ten or more times. Its matching antigen is unknown. The chain joins TRBV3-1 to TRBJ2-1; TRBD1 might be the D (5 bases). The TCR originated in an adult who was a healthcare worker with PCR-confirmed SARS-CoV-2 infection or an uninfected control (not recorded which). Sequenced input: whole blood. CDR3 region: CASSRVDTEQFF. The CDR3 region has the DNA TGTGCCAGCAGCCGGGTGGACACTGAGCAGTTCTTC.